A single sample gave rise to the 14 T cell receptor beta chains below, sequenced in a study of cytomegalovirus exposure and HLA in healthy donors. Vbeta (60) and Jbeta (13) primers were used in the PCR. This table comes from immunoSEQ multiplex PCR, and its TCRdb copy is limited to in-frame clones, with some not included. Of roughly 120,000 clones listed, more than 60% are singletons. Sequenced: PBMCs. Receptors originate from a woman in her thirties or forties in good health and CMV-seronegative.

The chain combines TRBV27 with TRBJ1-4; D might be TRBD1 (5 bases). The CDR3 has 17 amino acids. Trimming left V 5 bases short and J 3 bases short, with 19 bases between. CDR1 and CDR2 from the germline V gene are MNHEY and SMNVEV (reference sequence). The CDR3 region is CASSTPRQGQANEKLFF. The CDR3 coding sequence is TGTGCCAGCAGTACACCCCGCCAGGGTCAAGCTAATGAAAAACTGTTTTTT.

This clone has more than one count but fewer than ten. The chain couples TRBV4-1 to TRBJ1-1, with D tentatively TRBD1 (6 bases). CDR1 is MGHRA and CDR2 is YSYEKL in the germline V gene. V lost 4 bases to trimming and J lost 0 bases, with 12 bases between them. The CDR3 sequence is 15 residues long. The CDR3 DNA is TGCGCCAGCAGCCGTATGGACAGCATGAACACTGAAGCTTTCTTT. Protein: CASSRMDSMNTEAFF.

The gene calls are TRBV2 and TRBJ1-5; a possible D gene is TRBD1 (6 bases). Trimming removed 3 bases at V and 7 bases at J, with 13 bases between. This CDR3 region has 14 residues. The germline CDR1 and CDR2 sequences are SNHLY and FYNNEI. The CDR3 loop is CASSDRGPGQPQHF. CDR3 sequence (DNA): TGTGCCAGCAGTGACAGGGGCCCCGGGCAGCCCCAGCATTTT.

This clone was observed a single time. V and J are TRBV27 and TRBJ2-1; 7 nucleotides match TRBD2. Germline values: CDR1 MNHEY, CDR2 SMNVEV (reference sequence). The V gene end was trimmed by 7 bases and the J gene end by 6 bases; junction bases not matched to a gene: 12. There are 15 residues in the CDR3. CDR3 sequence: CASKVGGLVPNEQFF. DNA of the CDR3: TGTGCCAGCAAGGTGGGAGGACTAGTCCCCAATGAGCAGTTCTTC.

This clone was seen more than once but under ten times. The chain combines TRBV7-2 with TRBJ1-5; 8 nucleotides line up with TRBD1. Germline V CDR1 and CDR2: SGHTA, FQGNSA. V shed 3 bases and J 4 bases; nucleotides not matched to a gene: 2. The CDR3 loop spans 14 amino acids. The CDR3 is CASSFQGANQPQHF. CDR3 DNA: TGTGCCAGCAGCTTTCAGGGGGCTAATCAGCCCCAGCATTTT.

The rearrangement links TRBV5-4 to TRBJ2-3, with D possibly TRBD2 on 6 matching bases. The length of the CDR3 is 16 residues. Trimming removed 0 bases at V and 2 bases at J, with 13 bases between. CDR1 is SGHNT and CDR2 is YYREEE in the germline V gene (reference sequence). This CDR3 is CASSLVGGGDTDTQYF. The CDR3 coding sequence is TGTGCCAGCAGCTTGGTGGGGGGAGGAGACACAGATACGCAGTATTTT.

The chain employs TRBV6-5 and TRBJ2-3; TRBD1 agrees at 10 bases. Germline-derived CDR1 and CDR2 are MNHEY and SVGAGI. This CDR3 has 15 residues. V shed 6 bases, J shed 4 bases, and the junction held 7 bases outside the gene matches. CDR3: CASRTGTGASDTQYF. The CDR3 coding sequence is TGTGCCAGCAGAACCGGGACAGGGGCCTCAGATACGCAGTATTTT.

A word on this clone: This sample includes further DNA sequences coding for the same CDR3. The chain joins TRBV28 to TRBJ2-7; TRBD2 might be the D (5 bases). CDR3 length: 12 residues. Germline loops: CDR1 MDHEN, CDR2 SYDVKM. V was shortened by 2 bases and J by 3 bases, with 5 bases between the two germline ends. The CDR3 spells CASSLAGYEQYF. CDR3 nucleotide sequence: TGTGCCAGCAGTTTAGCGGGCTACGAGCAGTACTTC.

The chain links TRBV13 to TRBJ2-2; 7 nucleotides line up with TRBD2. The germline gives CDR1 PRHDT, CDR2 FYEKMQ (reference sequence). V was pared by 3 bases and J by 6 bases, with 10 bases of the junction left unmatched. The CDR3 runs 16 residues. CDR3 sequence reads: CASSFARGESAGELFF. The CDR3 bases are TGTGCCAGCAGCTTCGCTCGGGGGGAAAGCGCCGGGGAGCTGTTTTTT.

The chain couples TRBV19 to TRBJ1-5; D perhaps matches TRBD1 (6 bases). Trimming removed 7 bases from V and 0 bases from J, with 13 bases in between. The germline V gene encodes CDR1 LNHDA and CDR2 SQIVND (reference sequence). The CDR3 spans 15 residues. CDR3 sequence reads: CASMGDKNSNQPQHF. CDR3 in DNA: TGTGCCAGTATGGGGGACAAAAATAGCAATCAGCCCCAGCATTTT.

A note on this clone: At the DNA level, this CDR3 is encoded by other sequences in the same sample as well. The chain combines TRBV5-1 with TRBJ2-2; 9 positions agree with TRBD1. The ends lost 4 bases at V and 5 bases at J; junction bases unmatched: 6. The CDR3 is 15 residues long. CDR1 and CDR2 from the germline V gene are SGHRS and YFSETQ. CDR3 nucleotide sequence: TGCGCCAGCAGCCCCGGGACAGGGAGGACCGGGGAGCTGTTTTTT. Encoded protein: CASSPGTGRTGELFF. The whole variable domain, filled in from reference TRBV5-1 and TRBJ2-2, reads KAGVTQTPRYLIKTRGQQVTLSCSPISGHRSVSWYQQTPGQGLQFLFEYFSETQRNKGNFPGRFSGRQFSNSRSEMNVSTLELGDSALYLCASSPGTGRTGELFFGEGSRLTVL.

This clone occurred once. The rearrangement uses TRBV18 and TRBJ1-2; a weak D match, TRBD1 (5 bases). CDR1 is KGHSH and CDR2 is LQKENI in the germline V gene. The CDR3 has 14 residues. V was clipped by 0 bases and J by 2 bases, with 7 bases between them. CDR3 bases: TGTGCCAGCTCACCACCGTCAGGGAACTATGGCTACACCTTC. Translation: CASSPPSGNYGYTF.

The J gene is TRBJ2-3, the V gene TRBV5-1, with D maybe TRBD1 (6 bases). Trimming shortened V by 4 bases and J by 0 bases, and 12 bases separated the two germline ends. Germline CDR1 reads SGHRS; CDR2 reads YFSETQ. The CDR3 contains 15 residues. In nucleotides, the CDR3 is TGCGCCAGCAGCCTCCCGGACAGCAGCACAGATACGCAGTATTTT. Its translation is CASSLPDSSTDTQYF.

The chain carries TRBV5-4 and TRBJ2-5, with 8 bases aligning to TRBD2. The length of the CDR3 is 14 residues. J was trimmed by 4 bases and V by 3 bases; bases with no gene match: 5. Germline CDR1 reads SGHNT; CDR2 reads YYREEE (reference sequence). CDR3 nucleotides: TGTGCCAGCAGCTCACGCCTAGCGGGAGAGACCCAGTACTTC. It codes for CASSSRLAGETQYF.